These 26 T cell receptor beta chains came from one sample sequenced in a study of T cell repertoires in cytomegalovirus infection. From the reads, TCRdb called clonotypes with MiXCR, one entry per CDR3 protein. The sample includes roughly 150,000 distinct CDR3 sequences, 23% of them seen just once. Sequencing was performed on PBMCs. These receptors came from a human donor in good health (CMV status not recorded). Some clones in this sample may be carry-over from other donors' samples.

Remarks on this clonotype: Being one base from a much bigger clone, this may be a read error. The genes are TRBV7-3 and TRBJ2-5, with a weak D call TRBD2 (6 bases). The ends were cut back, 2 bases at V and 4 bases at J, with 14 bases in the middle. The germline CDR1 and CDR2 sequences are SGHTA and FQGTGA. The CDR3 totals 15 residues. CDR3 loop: CASSLEPSAAETQYF. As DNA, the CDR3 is TGTGCCAGCAGCTTAGAACCTAGCGCGGCAGAGACCCAGTACTTC.

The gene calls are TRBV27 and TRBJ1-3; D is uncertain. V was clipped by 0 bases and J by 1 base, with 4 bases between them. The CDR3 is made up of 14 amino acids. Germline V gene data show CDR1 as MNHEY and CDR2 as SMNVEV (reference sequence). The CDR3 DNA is TGTGCCAGCAGTTTATCGGAGTCTGGAAACACCATATATTTT. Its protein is CASSLSESGNTIYF.

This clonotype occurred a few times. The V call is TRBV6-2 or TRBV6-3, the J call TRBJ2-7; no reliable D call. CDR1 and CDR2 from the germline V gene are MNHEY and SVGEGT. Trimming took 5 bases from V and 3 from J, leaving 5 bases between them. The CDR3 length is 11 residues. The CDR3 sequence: CASSPHYEQYF. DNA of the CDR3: TGTGCCAGCAGTCCCCACTACGAGCAGTACTTC.

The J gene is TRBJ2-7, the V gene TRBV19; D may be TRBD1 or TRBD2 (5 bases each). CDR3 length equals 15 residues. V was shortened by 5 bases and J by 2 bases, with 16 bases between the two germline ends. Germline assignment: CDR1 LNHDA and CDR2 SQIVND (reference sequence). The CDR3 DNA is TGTGCCAGTAGTCCCCGACGGGACGGAGCCTACGAGCAGTACTTC. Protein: CASSPRRDGAYEQYF.

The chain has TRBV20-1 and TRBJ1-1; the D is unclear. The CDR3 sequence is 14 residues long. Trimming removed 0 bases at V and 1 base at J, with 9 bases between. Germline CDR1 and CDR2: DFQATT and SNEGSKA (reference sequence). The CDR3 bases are TGCAGTGCTAGAGATAGGTTGAGGAACACTGAAGCTTTCTTT. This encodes CSARDRLRNTEAFF.

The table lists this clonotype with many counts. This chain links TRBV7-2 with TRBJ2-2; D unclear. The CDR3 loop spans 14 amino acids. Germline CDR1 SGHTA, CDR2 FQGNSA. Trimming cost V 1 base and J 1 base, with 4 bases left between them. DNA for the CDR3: TGTGCCAGCAGCTTAGTCAGGAACACCGGGGAGCTGTTTTTT. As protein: CASSLVRNTGELFF.

The CDR3 spells CASTPDAGSTLRTDTQYF. In DNA form, the CDR3 reads TGTGCCTCGACACCGGACGCGGGATCCACTCTGCGCACAGATACGCAGTATTTT. This sequence joins TRBV10-3 and TRBJ2-3, with D possibly matching TRBD2 (6 bases). This CDR3 spans 18 amino acids. V lost 11 bases and J lost 1, with 28 bases in between. CDR1 is ENHRY, CDR2 SYGVKD, per germline.

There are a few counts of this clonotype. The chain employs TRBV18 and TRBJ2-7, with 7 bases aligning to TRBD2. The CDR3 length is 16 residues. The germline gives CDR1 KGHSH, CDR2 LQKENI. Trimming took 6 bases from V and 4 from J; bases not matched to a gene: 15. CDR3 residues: CASSLGRAGASYEQYF. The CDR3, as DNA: TGTGCCAGCTCGCTTGGCAGGGCGGGAGCTTCTTACGAGCAGTACTTC.

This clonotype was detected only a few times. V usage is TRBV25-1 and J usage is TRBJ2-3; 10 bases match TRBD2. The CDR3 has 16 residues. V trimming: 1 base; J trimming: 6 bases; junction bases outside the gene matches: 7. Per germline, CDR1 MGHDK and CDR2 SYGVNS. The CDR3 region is CASSEFSGRPSDTQYF. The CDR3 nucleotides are TGTGCCAGCAGTGAATTTAGCGGGAGGCCATCTGATACGCAGTATTTT.

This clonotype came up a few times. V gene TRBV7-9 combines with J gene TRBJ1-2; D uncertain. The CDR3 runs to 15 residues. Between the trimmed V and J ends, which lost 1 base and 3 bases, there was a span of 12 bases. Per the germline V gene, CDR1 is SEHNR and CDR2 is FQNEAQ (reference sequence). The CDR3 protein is CASSLGVPQDYGYTF. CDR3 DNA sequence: TGTGCCAGCAGCTTAGGGGTCCCGCAGGACTATGGCTACACCTTC.

The CDR3: CASSYSGSYGYTF. CDR3 bases: TGTGCCAGCAGTTACTCGGGGAGCTATGGCTACACCTTC. The chain joins TRBV6-5 to TRBJ1-2; D unclear. The V and J ends lost 0 bases and 4 bases respectively, with 6 bases between them. Germline loops: CDR1 MNHEY, CDR2 SVGAGI. The CDR3 is 13 amino acids.

The CDR3 region is CASSPPTLILDNGNQPQHF. For the CDR3, the DNA is TGTGCCAGCAGTCCCCCAACCCTGATTTTGGATAATGGCAATCAGCCCCAGCATTTT. The V and J genes are TRBV28 and TRBJ1-5; D not resolved. There are 19 residues in the CDR3. The germline V gene encodes CDR1 MDHEN and CDR2 SYDVKM. V was clipped by 5 bases and J by 2 bases, with 25 bases between them.

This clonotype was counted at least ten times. The CDR3 sequence is CASSLALGYTEAFF. The CDR3 bases are TGTGCCAGCAGCTTAGCCCTCGGTTACACTGAAGCTTTCTTT. The chain joins TRBV7-2 to TRBJ1-1, with D hard to call. Trimming took off 0 bases at V and 3 bases at J, with 8 bases between the two ends. Germline V gene sequence: CDR1 SGHTA, CDR2 FQGNSA. The CDR3 spans 14 residues.

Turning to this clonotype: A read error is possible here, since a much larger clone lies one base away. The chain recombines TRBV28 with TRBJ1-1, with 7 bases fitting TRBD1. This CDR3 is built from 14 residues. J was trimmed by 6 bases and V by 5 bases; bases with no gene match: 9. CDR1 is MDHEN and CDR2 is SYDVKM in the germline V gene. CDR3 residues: CASSLRGQGPEAFF. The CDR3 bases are TGTGCCAGCAGTCTTAGGGGGCAGGGGCCTGAAGCTTTCTTT.

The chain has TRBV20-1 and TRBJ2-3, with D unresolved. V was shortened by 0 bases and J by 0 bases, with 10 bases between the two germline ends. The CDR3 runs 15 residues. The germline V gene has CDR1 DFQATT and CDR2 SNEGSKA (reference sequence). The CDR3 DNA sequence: TGCAGTGCTAGAGATGGTAGCAGGAGCACAGATACGCAGTATTTT. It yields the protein CSARDGSRSTDTQYF.

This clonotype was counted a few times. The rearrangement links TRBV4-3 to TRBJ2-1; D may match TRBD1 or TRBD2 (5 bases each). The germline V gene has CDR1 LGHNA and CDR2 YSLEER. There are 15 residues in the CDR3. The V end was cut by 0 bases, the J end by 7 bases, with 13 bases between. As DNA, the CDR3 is TGCGCCAGCAGCCAAGAAGGGACCGGGGATAATGAGCAGTTCTTC. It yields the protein CASSQEGTGDNEQFF.

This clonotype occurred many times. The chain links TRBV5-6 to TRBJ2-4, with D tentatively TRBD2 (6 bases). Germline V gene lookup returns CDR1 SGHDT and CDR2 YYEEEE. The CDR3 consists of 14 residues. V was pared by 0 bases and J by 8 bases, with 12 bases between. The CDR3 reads CASSLEATGDIQYF. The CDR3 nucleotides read TGTGCCAGCAGCTTGGAGGCGACGGGGGACATTCAGTACTTC. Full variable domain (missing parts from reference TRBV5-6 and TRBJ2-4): DAGVTQSPTHLIKTRGQQVTLRCSPKSGHDTVSWYQQALGQGPQFIFQYYEEEERQRGNFPDRFSGHQFPNYSSELNVNALLLGDSALYLCASSLEATGDIQYFGAGTRLSVL.

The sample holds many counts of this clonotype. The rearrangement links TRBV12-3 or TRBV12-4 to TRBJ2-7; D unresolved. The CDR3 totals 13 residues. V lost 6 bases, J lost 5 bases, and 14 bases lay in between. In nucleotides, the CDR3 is TGTGCCAGCAGACCGGATATGCAGGACGAGCAGTACTTC. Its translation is CASRPDMQDEQYF.

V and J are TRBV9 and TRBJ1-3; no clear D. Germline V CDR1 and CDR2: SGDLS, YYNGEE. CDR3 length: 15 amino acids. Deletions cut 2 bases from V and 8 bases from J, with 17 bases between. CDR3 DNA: TGTGCCAGCAGCGTGACGGCAGGCAGTCTTGACACCATATATTTT. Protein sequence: CASSVTAGSLDTIYF.

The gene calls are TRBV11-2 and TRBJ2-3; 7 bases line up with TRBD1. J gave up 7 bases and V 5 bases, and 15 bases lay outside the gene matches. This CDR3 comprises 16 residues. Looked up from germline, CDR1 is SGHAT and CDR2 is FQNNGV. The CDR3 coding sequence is TGTGCCAGCAGCGTAGTACAGCAGGGGGTTGGTAATACGCAGTATTTT. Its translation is CASSVVQQGVGNTQYF.

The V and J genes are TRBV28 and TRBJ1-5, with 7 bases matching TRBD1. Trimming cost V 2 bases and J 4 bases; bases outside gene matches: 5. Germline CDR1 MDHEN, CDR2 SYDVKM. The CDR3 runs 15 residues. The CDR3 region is CASSLPGQFNQPQHF. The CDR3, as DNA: TGTGCCAGCAGTTTACCGGGACAGTTTAATCAGCCCCAGCATTTT. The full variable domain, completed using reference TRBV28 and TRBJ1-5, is DVKVTQSSRYLVKRTGEKVFLECVQDMDHENMFWYRQDPGLGLRLIYFSYDVKMKEKGDIPEGYSVSREKKERFSLILESASTNQTSMYLCASSLPGQFNQPQHFGDGTRLSIL.

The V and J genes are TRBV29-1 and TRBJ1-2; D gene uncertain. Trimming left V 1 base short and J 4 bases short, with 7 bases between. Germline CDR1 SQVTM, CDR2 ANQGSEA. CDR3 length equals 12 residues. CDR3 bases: TGCAGCGTTGAAGTACCGGTCTATGGCTACACCTTC. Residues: CSVEVPVYGYTF. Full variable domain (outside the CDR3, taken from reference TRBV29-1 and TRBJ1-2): SAVISQKPSRDICQRGTSLTIQCQVDSQVTMMFWYRQQPGQSLTLIATANQGSEATYESGFVIDKFPISRPNLTFSTLTVSNMSPEDSSIYLCSVEVPVYGYTFGSGTRLTVV.

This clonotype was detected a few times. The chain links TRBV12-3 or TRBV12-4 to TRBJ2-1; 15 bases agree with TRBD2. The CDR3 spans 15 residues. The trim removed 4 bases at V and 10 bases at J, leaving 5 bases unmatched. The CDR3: CASSSGLAGGREQFF. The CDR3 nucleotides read TGTGCCAGCAGTTCGGGACTAGCGGGGGGACGGGAGCAGTTCTTC.

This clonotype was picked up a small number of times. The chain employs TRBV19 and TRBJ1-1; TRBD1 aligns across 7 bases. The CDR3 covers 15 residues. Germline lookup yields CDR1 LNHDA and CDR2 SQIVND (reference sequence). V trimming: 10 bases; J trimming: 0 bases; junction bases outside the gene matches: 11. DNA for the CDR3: TGTGCCACCACTGGAAGCGGGACAGTGAACACTGAAGCTTTCTTT. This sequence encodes CATTGSGTVNTEAFF.

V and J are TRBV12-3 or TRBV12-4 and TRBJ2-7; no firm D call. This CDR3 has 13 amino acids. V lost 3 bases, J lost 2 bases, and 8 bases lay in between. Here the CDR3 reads CASSFRPTYEQYF. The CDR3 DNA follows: TGTGCCAGCAGTTTCAGACCTACCTACGAGCAGTACTTC.

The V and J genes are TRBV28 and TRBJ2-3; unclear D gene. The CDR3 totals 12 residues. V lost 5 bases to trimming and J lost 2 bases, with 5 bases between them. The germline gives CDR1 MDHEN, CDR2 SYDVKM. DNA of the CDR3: TGTGCCAGCAGTGGAGCCACAGATACGCAGTATTTT. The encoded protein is CASSGATDTQYF. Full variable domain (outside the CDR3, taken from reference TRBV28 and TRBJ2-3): DVKVTQSSRYLVKRTGEKVFLECVQDMDHENMFWYRQDPGLGLRLIYFSYDVKMKEKGDIPEGYSVSREKKERFSLILESASTNQTSMYLCASSGATDTQYFGPGTRLTVL.